This T cell receptor (beta chain) was captured in a study of technical replicates of blood from several donors (dated by TCRdb to 2016 to 2017). This clone is a singleton in its sample. Its antigen target is currently unknown. Base qualities are not recorded, but no much larger clone differs from it by a single base. The method behind the library was the immunoSEQ multiplex PCR assay. Held by TCRdb, this immuneACCESS table contains in-frame sequences only and omits some clones. Under half of the omission traces to an unresolved V gene where checked; the cause of the rest is unknown. Recorded for this sample are 68,000 or so clones; roughly 92% of them occurred a single time. Roughly 4.7% of the sample is taken by the ten largest. Sequences SGDLS (CDR1) and YYNGEE (CDR2) are obtained from the germline V gene. Trimming removed 3 bases from V and 4 bases from J, leaving 14 bases between the germline ends. CDR3 length: 14 amino acids, cysteine to phenylalanine. The sequence is cut down to CDR3 DNA, 42 bases in frame from base 1.

This sequence originates from a human donor in good health. Some clones in this sample may be carry-over from other donors' samples. Sequencing was performed on PBMCs. The sequence links TRBV9 to TRBJ2-7; the D gene assignment is ambiguous. The CDR3 protein sequence reads: CASSGALEEYEQYF. The nucleotide sequence reads as follows: TGTGCCAGCAGCGGAGCGTTGGAAGAGTACGAGCAGTACTTC.